Shown below are 28 T cell receptor beta chains from a single sample sequenced in a study of blood T cells in healthy people across ages. With a J-beta primer mix and a sample-barcoded 5' primer, a second PCR ran roughly 6 to 11 cycles. From the 5' RACE reads, TCRdb called clonotypes with MiXCR, one entry per CDR3 protein. Of 600,000 to 1,000,000 distinct CDR3 sequences in the sample, 55% to 75% were seen once. The sequencing sample was made of blood. Every receptor here comes from a young man in good health.

The genes are TRBV2 and TRBJ2-1; D gene uncertain. The germline V gene has CDR1 SNHLY and CDR2 FYNNEI. V was trimmed by 10 bases and J by 9 bases, leaving 13 bases between them. The CDR3 extends over 11 amino acids. This CDR3 is CATPVNGEQFF. The CDR3 DNA is TGTGCCACCCCCGTGAATGGTGAGCAGTTCTTC. Drawing the rest from reference TRBV2 and TRBJ2-1, the complete variable domain is EPEVTQTPSHQVTQMGQEVILRCVPISNHLYFYWYRQILGQKVEFLVSFYNNEISEKSEIFDDQFSVERPDGSNFTLKIRSTKLEDSAMYFCATPVNGEQFFGPGTRLTVL.

The count of this clonotype is one. CDR3 coding DNA: TGTGCCAGCAGTTCAAGTAACAGGGAGGAAGGCACCTTC. Its protein product is CASSSSNREEGTF. The genes are TRBV12-3 or TRBV12-4 and TRBJ1-2; D may be TRBD1 (6 bases). CDR3 length: 13 amino acids. The V and J ends lost 4 bases and 13 bases respectively, with 19 bases between them.

This chain connects TRBV20-1 to TRBJ1-5; D is undetermined. Trimming removed 1 base from V and 5 bases from J, with 3 bases in between. This CDR3 comprises 11 residues. Germline V gene sequence: CDR1 DFQATT, CDR2 SNEGSKA (reference sequence). Written as DNA, the CDR3 is TGCAGTGCTAGAGGGGATCAGCCCCAGCATTTT. As protein: CSARGDQPQHF.

The chain is built from TRBV7-9 and TRBJ2-4; 7 nucleotides align to TRBD2. V gave up 0 bases and J gave up 6 bases; unmatched junction bases: 5. This CDR3 has 15 residues. CDR1 and CDR2 from the germline V gene are SEHNR and FQNEAQ (reference sequence). CDR3 amino acids: CASSLAGGPGNIQYF. CDR3 bases: TGTGCCAGCAGCTTAGCGGGAGGGCCCGGAAACATTCAGTACTTC.

Only a few counts were recorded for this clonotype. This chain connects TRBV3-1 to TRBJ1-4; D gene uncertain. The CDR3 runs to 13 residues. Germline CDR1 and CDR2: LGHDT and YNNKEL (reference sequence). The ends were cut back, 0 bases at V and 8 bases at J, with 7 bases in the middle. CDR3 DNA: TGTGCCAGCAGCCAAGACATCCTCGAAAAACTGTTTTTT. It specifies CASSQDILEKLFF.

Only a few counts were recorded for this clonotype. J is TRBJ2-7 and V is TRBV12-3 or TRBV12-4; TRBD2 matches 9 bases. The junction had 15 bases not matched to a gene; V was cut back by 2 bases and J by 7 bases. The length of the CDR3 is 17 residues. CDR3 nucleotides: TGTGCCAGCAGTTTAAGTCCAGGGCGGGGGGGGTCTAGTGAGCAGTACTTC. Translation gives CASSLSPGRGGSSEQYF.

In this sample, this clonotype turned up a few times. The CDR3 DNA sequence: TGTGCCAGCAGTTACTCGAGGACAGGGAATTACGAGCAGTACTTC. Translating gives CASSYSRTGNYEQYF. The genes are TRBV6-6 and TRBJ2-5; the match to TRBD1 covers 8 bases. The DNA end is a closer match to TRBJ2-7, so the J assignment may be wrong. CDR1 is MNHNY, CDR2 SVGAGI, per germline (reference sequence). The CDR3 covers 15 residues.

The rearrangement uses TRBV27 and TRBJ2-4, with D perhaps TRBD1 or TRBD2 (6 bases each). Near its end, the DNA agrees better with TRBJ2-5, so the J call may be wrong. Germline V gene data show CDR1 as MNHEY and CDR2 as SMNVEV (reference sequence). There are 15 residues in the CDR3. The CDR3 DNA sequence: TGTGCCAGCACCCCTTTAGGGGGGCTCCAAGAGACCCAGTACTTC. Amino acids: CASTPLGGLQETQYF.

The chain employs TRBV5-1 and TRBJ2-4, with TRBD2 matching 7 bases. The J call may be faulty, since TRBJ2-7 better matches the DNA end. Germline CDR1 is SGHRS and CDR2 is YFSETQ. The CDR3 extends over 15 amino acids. The CDR3: CASSLGGGRIYEQYF. CDR3 nucleotides: TGCGCCAGCAGCTTGGGGGGCGGGAGAATATACGAGCAGTACTTC.

The rearrangement joins TRBV2 to TRBJ2-4; 9 bases align to TRBD1. Trimming at V came to 3 bases and at J to 0 bases, leaving 3 bases not matched to a gene. The CDR3 loop spans 16 amino acids. CDR1 and CDR2 (germline): SNHLY, FYNNEI. CDR3 region: CASSEDRGLAKNIQYF. Written as DNA, the CDR3 is TGTGCCAGCAGTGAGGACAGGGGACTAGCCAAAAACATTCAGTACTTC.

The CDR3 sequence: CAISEGAGGPGTDTQYF. CDR3 in DNA: TGTGCCATCAGTGAGGGAGCGGGAGGGCCGGGCACAGATACGCAGTATTTT. This sequence joins TRBV10-3 and TRBJ2-3, with 10 bases that match TRBD2. The germline V gene encodes CDR1 ENHRY and CDR2 SYGVKD. The CDR3 is 17 residues long. Trimming at V came to 2 bases and at J to 1 base, leaving 6 bases not matched to a gene.

The genes are TRBV18 and TRBJ2-6; the D is unclear. CDR3 length equals 17 residues. Germline CDR1 reads KGHSH; CDR2 reads LQKENI. The V end lost 3 bases, the J end lost 1 base, and 13 bases lay between the germline ends. The DNA for the CDR3 is TGTGCCAGCTCACCGGAAGGGTCCCTTTCTGGGGCCAACGTCCTGACTTTC. Its protein product is CASSPEGSLSGANVLTF.

The chain carries TRBV12-3 or TRBV12-4 and TRBJ2-3; 10 bases are a match to TRBD1. The ends lost 6 bases at V and 6 bases at J; junction bases unmatched: 3. There are 13 residues in the CDR3. CDR3: CASRGQGRDTQYF. The CDR3 DNA reads TGTGCCAGCAGGGGACAGGGGAGGGATACGCAGTATTTT.

The chain recombines TRBV29-1 with TRBJ2-5, with 7 positions matching TRBD2. The length of the CDR3 is 12 residues. Per the germline V gene, CDR1 is SQVTM and CDR2 is ANQGSEA. With 6 bases clipped from V and 10 bases from J, the junction kept 11 bases outside the gene matches. The CDR3: CSVLVVGGVQYF. CDR3 DNA sequence: TGCAGCGTCTTAGTCGTGGGGGGGGTCCAGTACTTC.

The rearrangement joins TRBV29-1 to TRBJ1-1; TRBD1 is a possible D gene (5 bases). Looked up from germline, CDR1 is SQVTM and CDR2 is ANQGSEA. Trimming stripped 7 bases from V and 0 bases from J, with 24 bases between. The CDR3 consists of 17 residues. The DNA of the CDR3 is TGCAGCGCCACGCGCTGGACGGGGCCTAATTTGAACACTGAAGCTTTCTTT. Protein product: CSATRWTGPNLNTEAFF.

The rearrangement links TRBV7-8 to TRBJ2-5; D ambiguous. Per germline, CDR1 SGHVS and CDR2 FQNEAQ. The CDR3 is 13 residues long. With 3 bases removed from V and 5 bases from J, the gap between germline ends came to 10 bases. Here the CDR3 reads CASSFAGLETQYF. CDR3 nucleotide sequence: TGTGCCAGCAGCTTTGCCGGGCTGGAGACCCAGTACTTC. Using reference TRBV7-8 and TRBJ2-5 for the parts outside the CDR3, the full variable domain is GAGVSQSPRYKVAKRGQDVALRCDPISGHVSLFWYQQALGQGPEFLTYFQNEAQLDKSGLPSDRFFAERPEGSVSTLKIQRTQQEDSAVYLCASSFAGLETQYFGPGTRLLVL.

The chain has TRBV15 and TRBJ2-2; D is unresolved. CDR1 and CDR2 from the germline V gene are LNHNV and YYDKDF (reference sequence). V lost 8 bases and J 4 bases, leaving 11 bases between the germline ends. There are 13 residues in the CDR3. The CDR3 coding sequence is TGTGCCACCCGGGTCAGTCGCACCGGGGAGCTGTTTTTT. Translation: CATRVSRTGELFF. The full variable domain, its missing parts supplied by reference TRBV15 and TRBJ2-2, is DAMVIQNPRYQVTQFGKPVTLSCSQTLNHNVMYWYQQKSSQAPKLLFHYYDKDFNNEADTPDNFQSRRPNTSFCFLDIRSPGLGDTAMYLCATRVSRTGELFFGEGSRLTVL.

With respect to this clonotype: One end of the junction is discordant with germline, which a read error may explain. The V gene is TRBV29-1, the J gene TRBJ2-1; perhaps TRBD2 as D (5 bases). Germline V lookup: CDR1 SQVTM, CDR2 ANQGSEA. The CDR3 has 14 residues. The CDR3 region has the DNA TGCAGCGTCGCCGTAGGAGGCCCCTACAAGGAGCAGTTCTTC. It codes for CSVAVGGPYKEQFF.

The V gene is TRBV20-1, the J gene TRBJ2-1; 12 nucleotides match TRBD2. V gave up 5 bases and J gave up 6 bases; unmatched junction bases: 14. The CDR3 runs 17 residues. CDR1 and CDR2 (germline): DFQATT, SNEGSKA (reference sequence). The CDR3 spells CSAPLAGGDPRGNEQFF. In DNA, the CDR3 is TGCAGTGCTCCACTAGCGGGAGGAGACCCCAGGGGCAATGAGCAGTTCTTC.

This rearrangement joins TRBV15 to TRBJ2-6; D remains ambiguous. The CDR3 sequence is 17 residues long. Trimming took off 5 bases at V and 0 bases at J, with 14 bases between the two ends. CDR1 is LNHNV, CDR2 YYDKDF, per germline (reference sequence). Here the CDR3 DNA reads TGTGCCACCAGCTCCAGGATTGGGAACTCTGGGGCCAACGTCCTGACTTTC. Translated, it gives CATSSRIGNSGANVLTF.

The rearrangement uses TRBV2 and TRBJ1-2; no clear D gene. From germline, CDR1 is SNHLY and CDR2 FYNNEI. Between the trimmed V and J ends, which lost 1 base and 8 bases, there was a span of 8 bases. The CDR3 contains 12 residues. The CDR3 region has the DNA TGTGCCAGCAGTGAAGGGTTGAGGGGCTACACCTTC. It specifies CASSEGLRGYTF. The full variable domain, in which reference TRBV2 and TRBJ1-2 provide the parts outside the CDR3, is EPEVTQTPSHQVTQMGQEVILRCVPISNHLYFYWYRQILGQKVEFLVSFYNNEISEKSEIFDDQFSVERPDGSNFTLKIRSTKLEDSAMYFCASSEGLRGYTFGSGTRLTVV.

There are a few counts of this clonotype. This may stem from a read error, because a much larger clone lies one nucleotide away. The chain carries TRBV5-1 and TRBJ2-7; 9 bases match TRBD2. CDR3 length: 16 amino acids. Germline assignment: CDR1 SGHRS and CDR2 YFSETQ. V was clipped by 5 bases and J by 7 bases; unmatched bases: 16. CDR3: CASRAPFSGGPGEQYF. For the CDR3, the DNA is TGCGCCAGCAGGGCCCCTTTTAGCGGGGGTCCCGGTGAGCAGTACTTC.

Comments on this clonotype: A far bigger clonotype differs at one base, so this is likely a read error. The chain carries TRBV12-3 or TRBV12-4 and TRBJ2-5, with a possible D match to TRBD1 (6 bases). Trimming took 5 bases from V and 11 from J, leaving 15 bases between them. There are 12 residues in the CDR3. CDR3 DNA: TGTGCCAGCAGTCAGGGGCCCTACGGGCAGTACTTC. It codes for CASSQGPYGQYF.

This clonotype was observed a handful of times. The chain joins TRBV11-1 to TRBJ2-7; D is undetermined. Trimming shortened V by 8 bases and J by 3 bases, and 14 bases separated the two germline ends. CDR3 size: 13 residues. Germline CDR1 reads SGHAT; CDR2 reads FQDESV (reference sequence). The CDR3 sequence is CASGPGSDYEQYF. CDR3 DNA sequence: TGTGCCAGCGGGCCGGGCTCCGACTACGAGCAGTACTTC. Together with reference TRBV11-1 and TRBJ2-7, the CDR3 gives the full variable domain: EAEVAQSPRYKITEKSQAVAFWCDPISGHATLYWYRQILGQGPELLVQFQDESVVDDSQLPKDRFSAERLKGVDSTLKIQPAELGDSAMYLCASGPGSDYEQYFGPGTRLTVT.

The chain carries TRBV7-2 and TRBJ2-7; D may match TRBD1 or TRBD2 (6 bases each). The germline V gene encodes CDR1 SGHTA and CDR2 FQGNSA. This CDR3 has 14 residues. Trimming pared 5 bases from V and 2 bases from J, leaving 13 bases between. The CDR3, as DNA: TGTGCCAGCAGCGTGGGGGGCCCTCCCTACGAGCAGTACTTC. Its translation: CASSVGGPPYEQYF.

This chain links TRBV12-3 or TRBV12-4 with TRBJ2-6; 7 bases are a match to TRBD1. J gave up 0 bases and V 5 bases, and 7 bases lay outside the gene matches. This CDR3 has 17 amino acids. The CDR3 protein is CASSRTGSYSGANVLTF. The CDR3 DNA is TGTGCCAGCAGTAGGACAGGTTCATACTCTGGGGCCAACGTCCTGACTTTC.

V usage is TRBV20-1 and J usage is TRBJ2-1; perhaps TRBD2 as D (5 bases). The germline gives CDR1 DFQATT, CDR2 SNEGSKA (reference sequence). V was cut by 1 base and J by 7 bases, with 17 bases left in between. CDR3 length equals 15 residues. The CDR3 bases are TGCAGTGCTAGAGTTGCGGGCTTGGATTGGAATGAGCAGTTCTTC. This translates into CSARVAGLDWNEQFF.

This chain joins TRBV5-6 and TRBJ1-2; no clear D. The germline V and J ends were trimmed by 2 bases and 8 bases, with 13 bases remaining between them. The CDR3 loop spans 13 amino acids. Germline CDR1 is SGHDT and CDR2 is YYEEEE. The CDR3 nucleotides read TGTGCCAGCAGCTTTCACGGAGGAGAAGGCTACACCTTC. It encodes CASSFHGGEGYTF.